This T cell receptor beta chain was observed in a study of molecular identifiers for immune sequencing clone quantification. TCRdb passed the PCR reads through MiXCR, listing each CDR3 protein once. The sample includes 60,000 to 80,000 distinct CDR3 sequences, roughly 18% of them seen just once. This clonotype was counted many times. Germline lookup yields CDR1 SQVTM and CDR2 ANQGSEA. CDR3 length: 15 residues. V was pared by 3 bases and J by 2 bases, with 3 bases of the junction left unmatched. Source material: naive CD8+ T cells from blood, with Jurkat cell RNA spiked in. The subset is: FACS-sorted CD8+CD4-CCR7+CD45RA+ naive T cells. This chain joins TRBV29-1 and TRBJ2-2; 10 bases are a match to TRBD2. The receptor was isolated from a human donor in good health. Some libraries in this study had Jurkat cell RNA spiked in. CDR3 nucleotides: TGCAGCGTTGAGCTAGCGGGAGATAACACCGGGGAGCTGTTTTTT. This translates into CSVELAGDNTGELFF.